This is a list of T cell receptor beta chains from one sample in a study of T cell responses to AZD1222 COVID-19 vaccine. Some clones are missing from TCRdb's copy, which holds only in-frame ones; the method was immunoSEQ multiplex PCR. Of about 130,000 clones in the sample, approximately 90% are singletons; the top ten hold around 22%. The input for sequencing was peripheral blood, taken on day 0 of AZD1222 vaccination. The receptors stem from an adult in good health. Each CDR3 is given with its conserved first and last residue. Fields, in order: D gene, clone size, J gene, CDR3 length, V gene, CDR3 protein, CDR3 DNA. A D gene is named only where the DNA matches it firmly. Clone sizes are given selectively: once, few, many, or a class where the clone is expanded.

NA NA TRBJ1-2 16 TRBV28 CASSPGGTGMFYGYTF TGTGCCAGCAGTCCCGGAGGGACCGGGATGTTTTATGGCTACACCTTC
TRBD2 NA TRBJ2-7 15 TRBV11-2 CASRRPGLKTYEQYF TGTGCCAGCAGGCGTCCGGGACTAAAAACCTACGAGCAGTACTTC
NA NA TRBJ1-2 13 TRBV28 CASILSGGYGYTF TGTGCCAGCATCCTTTCTGGGGGGTATGGCTACACCTTC
NA NA TRBJ2-7 12 TRBV30 CAWSVGRGEQYF TGTGCCTGGAGTGTCGGGCGAGGGGAGCAGTACTTC
TRBD1 NA TRBJ1-3 14 TRBV19 CASTSDREGNTIYF TGTGCCAGTACCTCGGACAGGGAAGGAAACACCATATATTTT
NA few TRBJ1-4 15 TRBV5-1 CASSREQARGEKLFF TGCGCCAGCAGCCGCGAACAGGCCCGGGGTGAAAAACTGTTTTTT
NA NA TRBJ1-3 14 TRBV7-2 CASSLNRAPDTIYF TGTGCCAGCAGCCTAAACAGGGCCCCAGACACCATATATTTT
TRBD1 NA TRBJ1-2 16 TRBV24-1 CATGTVYRGFVSGYTF TGTGCCACCGGGACAGTGTATAGGGGCTTCGTGAGTGGCTACACCTTC
TRBD2 NA TRBJ2-5 16 TRBV5-1 CASSLSQLAAQETQYF TGCGCCAGCAGCTTGTCTCAACTAGCGGCACAAGAGACCCAGTACTTC
NA NA TRBJ2-6 13 TRBV13 CASEISGANVLTF TGTGCCAGCGAGATCTCTGGGGCCAACGTCCTGACTTTC
NA few TRBJ1-3 16 TRBV5-5 CASSRSGISSGNTIYF TGTGCCAGCAGCAGATCCGGGATCAGCTCTGGAAACACCATATATTTT
TRBD1 NA TRBJ2-4 14 TRBV5-1 CASSSTGGSNIQYF TGCGCCAGCAGCTCAACAGGGGGCAGCAACATTCAGTACTTC
TRBD1 NA TRBJ1-4 17 TRBV28 CASSLFEQGATNEKLFF TGTGCCAGCAGTTTATTTGAGCAGGGGGCAACTAATGAAAAACTGTTTTTT
NA few TRBJ1-4 15 TRBV28 CASHTAVQVREKLFF TGTGCCAGCCATACAGCAGTCCAGGTCCGGGAAAAACTGTTTTTT
NA NA TRBJ2-7 13 TRBV7-8 CASSWGTGYEQYF TGTGCCAGCAGCTGGGGGACGGGCTACGAGCAGTACTTC
NA NA TRBJ1-2 15 TRBV5-1 CASSLTRDRGGGYTF TGCGCCAGCAGCTTGACCCGGGACCGAGGAGGCGGCTACACCTTC
NA NA TRBJ1-1 12 TRBV28 CASSLPNTEAFF TGTGCCAGCAGTTTACCGAACACTGAAGCTTTCTTT
NA NA TRBJ2-1 15 TRBV7-2 CASSQTGGGPSGQFF TGTGCCAGCAGCCAAACGGGTGGAGGGCCCTCGGGGCAGTTCTTC
TRBD2 NA TRBJ2-7 15 TRBV6-5 CASRSTSGPVNEQYF TGTGCCAGCAGATCGACTAGCGGTCCTGTGAACGAGCAGTACTTC
NA NA TRBJ1-1 15 TRBV30 CAWSPTHYLNTEAFF TGTGCCTGGAGTCCGACGCACTATTTGAACACTGAAGCTTTCTTT
NA NA TRBJ1-1 15 TRBV9 CASSVETTGGTEAFF TGTGCCAGCAGCGTAGAGACCACCGGAGGCACTGAAGCTTTCTTT
NA few TRBJ1-4 13 TRBV18 CASSPLSNEKLFF TGTGCCAGCTCACCCCTTTCAAATGAAAAACTGTTTTTT
TRBD1 NA TRBJ1-6 19 TRBV5-1 CASSLGGVNSGTANSPLHF TGCGCCAGCAGCTTGGGGGGAGTGAATTCCGGGACAGCAAATTCACCCCTCCACTTT
NA few TRBJ1-6 14 TRBV7-2 CASSSTRVNSPLHF TGTGCCAGCAGCTCGACAAGGGTTAATTCACCCCTCCACTTT
NA NA TRBJ1-2 15 TRBV4-3 CASSQVGRTNYGYTF TGCGCCAGCAGCCAAGTGGGCAGAACTAACTATGGCTACACCTTC
NA NA TRBJ1-2 11 TRBV29-1 CSVEDGRGYTF TGCAGCGTTGAAGATGGACGGGGCTACACCTTC
TRBD1 NA TRBJ1-6 16 TRBV5-4 CASSSPDRGTDSPLHF TGTGCCAGCAGCTCCCCGGACAGGGGTACTGATTCACCCCTCCACTTT
NA NA TRBJ1-6 18 TRBV15 CATSRGRGAAGSNSPLHF TGTGCCACCAGCAGAGGCCGAGGGGCGGCCGGATCAAATTCACCCCTCCACTTT
TRBD1 NA TRBJ1-2 16 TRBV5-6 CASSYDPGQANYGYTF TGTGCCAGCAGCTATGACCCGGGACAGGCTAACTATGGCTACACCTTC
NA NA TRBJ1-5 15 TRBV6-5 CASSPYRDSNQPQHF TGTGCCAGCAGCCCCTACAGGGATTCCAATCAGCCCCAGCATTTT
NA NA TRBJ1-4 13 TRBV12-3/TRBV12-4 CASSEGEIEKLFF TGTGCCAGCAGTGAGGGGGAGATTGAAAAACTGTTTTTT
NA NA TRBJ1-4 13 TRBV5-5 CASSFSDWGKLFF TGTGCCAGCAGCTTCAGCGACTGGGGAAAACTGTTTTTT
TRBD2 once TRBJ2-1 17 TRBV24-1 CATSDPFRAGGDNEQFF TGTGCCACCAGTGATCCCTTCCGGGCGGGGGGTGACAATGAGCAGTTCTTC
NA NA TRBJ1-3 15 TRBV30 CAWSPTGHSGNTIYF TGTGCCTGGAGTCCCACAGGCCACTCTGGAAACACCATATATTTT
TRBD1 NA TRBJ1-5 15 TRBV9 CASSVGDRGIQPQHF TGTGCCAGCAGCGTTGGGGACAGGGGAATTCAGCCCCAGCATTTT
NA NA TRBJ2-3 14 TRBV7-2 CASSLGVEADTQYF TGTGCCAGCAGCTTAGGTGTAGAGGCGGATACGCAGTATTTT
NA NA TRBJ1-1 13 TRBV12-3/TRBV12-4 CASSLIESTEAFF TGTGCCAGCAGTTTGATAGAGAGCACTGAAGCTTTCTTT
NA NA TRBJ1-1 11 TRBV10-3 CAIRMNTEAFF TGTGCCATCAGGATGAACACTGAAGCTTTCTTT
NA NA TRBJ2-2 14 TRBV5-4 CASSLGANTGELFF TGTGCCAGCAGCTTGGGTGCGAACACCGGGGAGCTGTTTTTT
NA once TRBJ1-5 14 TRBV21-1 CASSKIEGDQPQHF TGTGCCAGCAGCAAAATTGAGGGCGATCAGCCCCAGCATTTT
NA NA TRBJ1-1 13 TRBV19 CASSISVGKEAFF TGTGCCAGTAGTATTTCGGTCGGCAAGGAAGCTTTCTTT